A single sample gave rise to the 18 T cell receptor beta chains below, sequenced in a study of T cell responses to AZD1222 COVID-19 vaccine. Libraries were prepared by immunoSEQ multiplex PCR; TCRdb keeps only in-frame clonotypes and omits some of them. The sample has about 130,000 clones; around 90% are singletons. The sample here was peripheral blood, taken on day 0 of AZD1222 vaccination. All receptors come from an adult in good health.

This clone is judged medium-sized. The chain uses TRBV6-5 and TRBJ1-6, with D maybe TRBD1 (6 bases). The CDR3 sequence is 13 residues long. CDR1 and CDR2 (germline): MNHEY, SVGAGI. V was cut by 4 bases and J by 7 bases, with 8 bases left in between. This chain's CDR3 is CASSWTENSPLHF. DNA of the CDR3: TGTGCCAGCAGTTGGACAGAAAATTCACCCCTCCACTTT.

The chain couples TRBV18 to TRBJ1-1; 7 bases map to TRBD1. Germline CDR1 KGHSH, CDR2 LQKENI. J gave up 1 base and V 3 bases, and 11 bases lay outside the gene matches. The CDR3 spans 17 residues. This chain's CDR3 is CASSPGVLNRGNTEAFF. The CDR3 nucleotides read TGTGCCAGCTCACCGGGAGTTCTAAACAGGGGGAACACTGAAGCTTTCTTT. Looking up the rest from reference TRBV18 and TRBJ1-1 gives the full variable domain: NAGVMQNPRHLVRRRGQEARLRCSPMKGHSHVYWYRQLPEEGLKFMVYLQKENIIDESGMPKERFSAEFPKEGPSILRIQQVVRGDSAAYFCASSPGVLNRGNTEAFFGQGTRLTVV.

V gene TRBV7-9 combines with J gene TRBJ2-1, with a weak D call TRBD2 (5 bases). In germline, CDR1 is SEHNR, CDR2 FQNEAQ (reference sequence). V shed 5 bases and J shed 10 bases, with 18 bases lying between them. There are 14 residues in the CDR3. CDR3 in DNA: TGTGCCAGCAGCAACGGACTCGTATCCTACGAGCAGTTCTTC. Residues: CASSNGLVSYEQFF.

The rearrangement uses TRBV5-6 and TRBJ2-5, with D perhaps assigned TRBD1 or TRBD2 (5 bases each). Germline CDR1 and CDR2: SGHDT and YYEEEE. This CDR3 spans 14 amino acids. Deletions cut 1 base from V and 3 bases from J, with 10 bases between. The CDR3: CASSLTGTEETQYF. The CDR3 coding sequence is TGTGCCAGCAGCTTGACCGGGACCGAAGAGACCCAGTACTTC.

V gene TRBV29-1 combines with J gene TRBJ1-4; 7 bases agree with TRBD1. The CDR3 sequence is 12 residues long. The germline gives CDR1 SQVTM, CDR2 ANQGSEA. J gave up 13 bases and V 6 bases, and 11 bases lay outside the gene matches. The CDR3 DNA sequence: TGCAGCGTCGCGGACTGGGCAGGGGGACTGTTTTTT. Translating it yields CSVADWAGGLFF.

The chain links TRBV3-1 (or the pseudogene TRBV3-2) to TRBJ2-6; 10 bases align to TRBD1. Per germline, CDR1 LGHDT and CDR2 YNNKEL (reference sequence). Losses at the gene ends were 5 bases for V and 2 bases for J; bases not matched to a gene: 6. CDR3 length: 17 residues. This chain's CDR3 is CASSRDRGGTGANVLTF. CDR3 DNA sequence: TGTGCCAGCAGCAGGGACAGGGGAGGAACTGGGGCCAACGTCCTGACTTTC.

V is TRBV30 and J is TRBJ2-2, with D tentatively TRBD2 (6 bases). Germline lookup yields CDR1 GTSNPN and CDR2 SVGIG (reference sequence). There are 13 residues in the CDR3. The V end lost 1 base, the J end lost 7 bases, and 10 bases lay between the germline ends. DNA for the CDR3: TGTGCCTGGAGTGCCCTTAGCGGCGGGGAGCTGTTTTTT. The encoded protein is CAWSALSGGELFF.

This clone appeared a single time. The V gene is TRBV3-1 (or the pseudogene TRBV3-2), the J gene TRBJ1-6; TRBD1 might be the D (5 bases). V gave up 8 bases and J gave up 5 bases, with 13 bases separating them. The CDR3 loop spans 14 amino acids. CDR1 and CDR2 from the germline V gene are LGHDT and YNNKEL (reference sequence). Here the CDR3 reads CASSQEGHNSPLHF. In nucleotides, the CDR3 is TGTGCCAGCTCCCAGGAGGGGCATAATTCACCCCTCCACTTT.

The chain combines TRBV18 with TRBJ2-7; no reliable D call. The CDR3 totals 12 residues. V lost 3 bases and J lost 3, with 6 bases in between. Germline V gives CDR1 KGHSH, CDR2 LQKENI. The CDR3 sequence: CASSPENYEQYF. CDR3 nucleotides: TGTGCCAGCTCACCTGAAAACTACGAGCAGTACTTC.

The CDR3 DNA follows: TGTGCCACCAGTGAACGGTCAGCGGAATTCTACGAGCAGTACTTC. Encoded protein: CATSERSAEFYEQYF. This chain links TRBV24-1 with TRBJ2-7, with a tentative D call TRBD2 (5 bases). The CDR3 sequence is 15 residues long. V was trimmed by 4 bases and J by 3 bases, leaving 15 bases between them. Germline V gives CDR1 KGHDR, CDR2 SFDVKD.

This rearrangement joins TRBV6-2 or TRBV6-3 to TRBJ2-7; D is unresolved. Trimming removed 6 bases at V and 9 bases at J, with 27 bases between. CDR1 is MNHEY, CDR2 SVGEGT, per germline. CDR3 length: 16 residues. CDR3 nucleotide sequence: TGTGCCAGCAGCTTCCCGACGGCGGATTCTCCTACGAGGCAGTACTTC. It is translated as CASSFPTADSPTRQYF.

This rearrangement joins TRBV6-5 to TRBJ2-1; no clear D gene. This CDR3 comprises 14 residues. In germline, CDR1 is MNHEY, CDR2 SVGAGI. V dropped 6 bases and J dropped 0 bases, with 9 bases sitting between them. CDR3 sequence (DNA): TGTGCCAGCAGAACGTCGAGCTCCTACAATGAGCAGTTCTTC. Translation gives CASRTSSSYNEQFF.

The V and J genes are TRBV10-3 and TRBJ2-7; tentatively, D is TRBD1 or TRBD2 (6 bases each). Germline V gene lookup returns CDR1 ENHRY and CDR2 SYGVKD. The ends were cut back, 7 bases at V and 2 bases at J, with 18 bases in the middle. CDR3 length equals 15 residues. The CDR3 sequence is CAITSGGKGAYEQYF. The CDR3 DNA follows: TGTGCCATCACTTCCGGGGGCAAAGGAGCCTACGAGCAGTACTTC.

The CDR3 here is CASSWGGTGGVTGELFF. Written as DNA, the CDR3 is TGTGCCAGCAGCTGGGGCGGGACAGGGGGTGTCACCGGGGAGCTGTTTTTT. This chain connects TRBV5-6 to TRBJ2-2; 11 bases fit TRBD1. This CDR3 region has 17 residues. Unmatched junction bases numbered 8, after V lost 3 bases and J lost 4 bases. Germline CDR1 reads SGHDT; CDR2 reads YYEEEE.

V and J are TRBV9 and TRBJ1-2; D uncertain. Germline CDR1 reads SGDLS; CDR2 reads YYNGEE. V was shortened by 0 bases and J by 1 base, with 10 bases between the two germline ends. There are 15 residues in the CDR3. The CDR3 spells CASSVGPSLNYGYTF. CDR3 in DNA: TGTGCCAGCAGCGTAGGCCCAAGTCTTAACTATGGCTACACCTTC.

The rearrangement uses TRBV9 and TRBJ1-3; a possible D gene is TRBD1 (5 bases). Germline lookup yields CDR1 SGDLS and CDR2 YYNGEE. The V end was cut by 3 bases, the J end by 0 bases, with 13 bases between. This CDR3 contains 16 residues. The DNA for the CDR3 is TGTGCCAGCAGCGCATCGGGACGGCACTCTGGAAACACCATATATTTT. Its translation: CASSASGRHSGNTIYF.

The gene calls are TRBV7-9 and TRBJ2-5; D ambiguous. This CDR3 region has 13 residues. The germline V gene encodes CDR1 SEHNR and CDR2 FQNEAQ (reference sequence). The V and J ends lost 5 bases and 4 bases respectively, with 11 bases between them. The CDR3 sequence is CASSAPLRETQYF. The CDR3 region has the DNA TGTGCCAGCAGCGCCCCCTTGAGAGAGACCCAGTACTTC.

The rearrangement joins TRBV5-6 to TRBJ1-1; D call uncertain. This CDR3 is built from 12 residues. V was shortened by 1 base and J by 3 bases, with 4 bases between the two germline ends. Looked up from germline, CDR1 is SGHDT and CDR2 is YYEEEE. The DNA of the CDR3 is TGTGCCAGCAGCTTGCCTTACACTGAAGCTTTCTTT. Translation: CASSLPYTEAFF. Full variable domain (missing parts from reference TRBV5-6 and TRBJ1-1): DAGVTQSPTHLIKTRGQQVTLRCSPKSGHDTVSWYQQALGQGPQFIFQYYEEEERQRGNFPDRFSGHQFPNYSSELNVNALLLGDSALYLCASSLPYTEAFFGQGTRLTVV.